This T cell receptor (beta chain) appears in the sequencing data of a study of blood T cell repertoires in COVID-19. TCRdb's table, derived via immunoSEQ multiplex PCR, lists solely in-frame clones and lacks some. The sample consists of 180,000 or so clones, around 85% of them appearing once. Germline-derived CDR1 and CDR2 are SGHNT and YYREEE (reference sequence). The V end lost 4 bases, the J end lost 3 bases, and 8 bases lay between the germline ends. The CDR3 covers 12 residues. The sample consisted of peripheral blood. The TCR sequence derives from a human donor with active or convalescent COVID-19. The donor label of this sample is uncertain. The chain employs TRBV5-4 and TRBJ2-7; TRBD2 is a possible D gene (5 bases). CDR3 protein: CASSRDDYEQYF. CDR3 sequence (DNA): TGTGCCAGCAGCCGGGATGACTACGAGCAGTACTTC. Together with reference TRBV5-4 and TRBJ2-7, the CDR3 gives the full variable domain: ETGVTQSPTHLIKTRGQQVTLRCSSQSGHNTVSWYQQALGQGPQFIFQYYREEENGRGNFPPRFSGLQFPNYSSELNVNALELDDSALYLCASSRDDYEQYFGPGTRLTVT.